The 29 T cell receptor beta chains in this list originate from one sample, sequenced in a study of early T cells in non-severe SARS-CoV-2 infection. TCRdb analysed the 5' RACE reads with MiXCR anew, one entry per CDR3 protein. The repertoire consists of about 60,000 distinct CDR3 sequences, with under 15% occurring once and the leading ten covering roughly 4.2%. Sequenced: whole blood. Every receptor here comes from an adult who was a healthcare worker with PCR-confirmed SARS-CoV-2 infection or an uninfected control (not recorded which).

The chain uses TRBV20-1 and TRBJ2-7, with D unresolved. The V end lost 0 bases, the J end lost 10 bases, and 10 bases lay between the germline ends. Germline assignment: CDR1 DFQATT and CDR2 SNEGSKA (reference sequence). The CDR3 runs to 11 residues. The DNA for the CDR3 is TGCAGTGCTAGAGATGAGACGGATCAGTACTTC. Protein: CSARDETDQYF.

This clonotype was seen more than once but under ten times. The J gene is TRBJ1-1, the V gene TRBV3-1; D remains unclear. Germline lookup yields CDR1 LGHDT and CDR2 YNNKEL (reference sequence). The CDR3 totals 14 residues. Trimming left V 4 bases short and J 1 base short, with 10 bases between. The CDR3 protein is CASSPRSTNTEAFF. CDR3 coding DNA: TGTGCCAGCAGCCCCCGCAGTACGAACACTGAAGCTTTCTTT. Full variable domain (remainder filled in from reference TRBV3-1 and TRBJ1-1): DTAVSQTPKYLVTQMGNDKSIKCEQNLGHDTMYWYKQDSKKFLKIMFSYNNKELIINETVPNRFSPKSPDKAHLNLHINSLELGDSAVYFCASSPRSTNTEAFFGQGTRLTVV.

This clonotype was seen ten or more times. The chain has TRBV5-4 and TRBJ2-7; D call uncertain. CDR3 size: 14 residues. The germline CDR1 and CDR2 sequences are SGHNT and YYREEE (reference sequence). V lost 0 bases to trimming and J lost 2 bases, with 9 bases between them. The CDR3 loop is CASSLAGSPYEQYF. CDR3 in DNA: TGTGCCAGCAGCTTGGCCGGCAGTCCCTACGAGCAGTACTTC.

This clonotype has only a few counts. The J gene is TRBJ2-3, the V gene TRBV11-2; D is unclear. The CDR3 loop spans 14 amino acids. V lost 4 bases and J 3 bases, leaving 11 bases between the germline ends. Per germline, CDR1 SGHAT and CDR2 FQNNGV. The CDR3 DNA follows: TGTGCCAGCAGCTGGGCAGACAATACAGATACGCAGTATTTT. As protein: CASSWADNTDTQYF.

This chain connects TRBV3-1 to TRBJ2-1, with D perhaps matching TRBD2 (5 bases). Germline CDR1 LGHDT, CDR2 YNNKEL (reference sequence). The CDR3 runs 14 residues. V was trimmed by 4 bases and J by 7 bases, leaving 14 bases between them. CDR3 bases: TGTGCCAGCAGCCGACCGCCTACTAGTAATGAGCAGTTCTTC. Translated: CASSRPPTSNEQFF.

The sample holds many counts of this clonotype. The chain recombines TRBV6-1 with TRBJ2-7, with a tentative D call TRBD1 (6 bases). Between the trimmed V and J ends, which lost 5 bases and 5 bases, there was a span of 19 bases. Germline V lookup: CDR1 MNHNS, CDR2 SASEGT. This CDR3 has 15 residues. CDR3 coding DNA: TGTGCCAGCAGTCCTCCACAGGGATTTCTGGACGAGCAGTACTTC. Amino acid sequence: CASSPPQGFLDEQYF.

This clonotype was seen repeatedly, ten times or more. V gene TRBV20-1 combines with J gene TRBJ1-5; perhaps TRBD1 as D (6 bases). CDR3 length equals 17 residues. V was clipped by 2 bases and J by 0 bases, with 17 bases between them. Germline CDR1 DFQATT, CDR2 SNEGSKA (reference sequence). DNA for the CDR3: TGCAGTGCTAGATTCAGGGGTCCTTTGATTAGCAATCAGCCCCAGCATTTT. It translates to CSARFRGPLISNQPQHF.

This clonotype was detected ten times or more. The J gene is TRBJ2-7, the V gene TRBV27, with D possibly matching TRBD2 (5 bases). Germline-derived CDR1 and CDR2 are MNHEY and SMNVEV (reference sequence). The CDR3 is 13 amino acids. V lost 5 bases to trimming and J lost 5 bases, with 13 bases between them. CDR3 nucleotides: TGTGCCAGCAGTCCCCGCCCGCGGGACGAGCAGTACTTC. It is translated as CASSPRPRDEQYF.

V and J are TRBV29-1 and TRBJ1-2; the D is unclear. Germline-derived CDR1 and CDR2 are SQVTM and ANQGSEA. The length of the CDR3 is 12 residues. V was trimmed by 3 bases and J by 6 bases, leaving 11 bases between them. The CDR3 DNA reads TGCAGCGTTGAGCGGGGATTGGATGGCTACACCTTC. Translated: CSVERGLDGYTF. Full variable domain (rest looked up from reference TRBV29-1 and TRBJ1-2): SAVISQKPSRDICQRGTSLTIQCQVDSQVTMMFWYRQQPGQSLTLIATANQGSEATYESGFVIDKFPISRPNLTFSTLTVSNMSPEDSSIYLCSVERGLDGYTFGSGTRLTVV.

As to this clonotype: This may be a read error: a much more frequent sequence differs by one nucleotide. The chain has TRBV4-3 and TRBJ2-3; perhaps TRBD2 as D (5 bases). The germline gives CDR1 LGHNA, CDR2 YSLEER. The CDR3 totals 17 residues. The CDR3 protein is CASSQDRATASTDTRYF. CDR3 sequence (DNA): TGCGCCAGCAGCCAAGATAGAGCTACAGCTAGCACAGATACGCGGTATTTT.

This clonotype came up a few times. The V call is TRBV7-2, the J call TRBJ2-3; possible D gene TRBD1, 7 bases. V lost 6 bases and J 7 bases, leaving 20 bases between the germline ends. CDR1 and CDR2 (germline): SGHTA, FQGNSA. CDR3 length: 15 amino acids. In DNA, the CDR3 is TGTGCCAGCAGTCCCGCGGGACAGCTCCAGTATACGCAGTATTTT. Translated, it gives CASSPAGQLQYTQYF.

The J gene is TRBJ2-7, the V gene TRBV23-1; 9 bases map to TRBD2. TRBV23-1 is treated as an ORF (open reading frame) with a function not yet certain. Trimming removed 0 bases from V and 6 bases from J; junction bases left unmatched: 3. CDR3 size: 14 residues. The CDR3 is CASSQSAGGPEQYF. CDR3 bases: TGCGCCAGCAGTCAATCTGCGGGAGGGCCCGAGCAGTACTTC.

This clonotype appeared many times. The rearrangement joins TRBV30 to TRBJ1-1; TRBD1 agrees at 7 bases. Trimming took 2 bases from V and 5 from J; bases not matched to a gene: 8. Germline V gene sequence: CDR1 GTSNPN, CDR2 SVGIG (reference sequence). The CDR3 contains 14 residues. The CDR3 DNA reads as TGTGCCTGGAGTTGGGCAGGGGGAAGAACTGAAGCTTTCTTT. Translation gives CAWSWAGGRTEAFF.

This chain uses TRBV7-2 with TRBJ2-5; possibly TRBD1 for D (7 bases). Trimming removed 3 bases from V and 4 bases from J, with 15 bases in between. Germline-derived CDR1 and CDR2 are SGHTA and FQGNSA. This CDR3 spans 15 amino acids. The CDR3 sequence: CASSFQRQGGETQYF. The CDR3 DNA sequence: TGTGCCAGCAGCTTCCAGAGACAGGGAGGAGAGACCCAGTACTTC. Together with reference TRBV7-2 and TRBJ2-5, the CDR3 gives the full variable domain: GAGVSQSPSNKVTEKGKDVELRCDPISGHTALYWYRQSLGQGLEFLIYFQGNSAPDKSGLPSDRFSAERTGGSVSTLTIQRTQQEDSAVYLCASSFQRQGGETQYFGPGTRLLVL.

This clonotype was counted many times. V gene TRBV16 combines with J gene TRBJ1-1, with D uncertain. V lost 7 bases to trimming and J lost 1 base, with 10 bases between them. This CDR3 has 13 amino acids. Germline V gives CDR1 KGHSY, CDR2 FQNENV. The chain's CDR3 is CASTVSRNTEAFF. CDR3 sequence (DNA): TGTGCCAGCACAGTAAGTCGGAACACTGAAGCTTTCTTT.

This clonotype has only a few counts. CDR3 nucleotides: TGTGCCAGCAGCCGCGGGACTAGCGGGGGGGCGGACGAGCAGTACTTC. Its translation is CASSRGTSGGADEQYF. This chain connects TRBV11-2 to TRBJ2-7; 16 bases fit TRBD2. Germline V gene lookup returns CDR1 SGHAT and CDR2 FQNNGV. This CDR3 comprises 16 residues. V was pared by 5 bases and J by 5 bases, with 6 bases of the junction left unmatched.

About this clonotype itself: A read error may produce the germline difference seen at one junction end. V gene TRBV2 combines with J gene TRBJ1-2; a weak D match, TRBD1 (5 bases). From germline, CDR1 is SNHLY and CDR2 FYNNEI. This CDR3 comprises 10 residues. The CDR3 reads CAVYRQSFSF. DNA of the CDR3: TGTGCCGTCTACCGACAGTCCTTTTCATTC.

This clonotype was counted many times. The genes are TRBV2 and TRBJ2-2; 7 bases line up with TRBD2. The CDR3 is 15 residues long. V shed 5 bases and J 3 bases; nucleotides not matched to a gene: 6. CDR1 is SNHLY and CDR2 is FYNNEI in the germline V gene. The CDR3 DNA follows: TGTGCCAGCAGTCCCTGGGGAGGGGACACCGGGGAGCTGTTTTTT. The encoded protein is CASSPWGGDTGELFF.

This clonotype was found a few times. This chain joins TRBV7-2 and TRBJ2-5; tentatively, D is TRBD2 (6 bases). V was pared by 5 bases and J by 2 bases, with 12 bases between. Germline CDR1 and CDR2: SGHTA and FQGNSA. The CDR3 is made up of 14 amino acids. The CDR3 DNA reads TGTGCCAGCAGCCGGAGGGGCGGGCAAGAGACCCAGTACTTC. Its translation is CASSRRGGQETQYF.

The genes are TRBV7-9 and TRBJ2-5; no clear D. Germline loops: CDR1 SEHNR, CDR2 FQNEAQ (reference sequence). V was shortened by 3 bases and J by 4 bases, with 6 bases between the two germline ends. The CDR3 extends over 12 amino acids. CDR3 region: CASSLTSETQYF. CDR3 DNA sequence: TGTGCCAGCAGCTTGACTTCAGAGACCCAGTACTTC.

The chain is built from TRBV29-1 and TRBJ1-1; D not certain. The CDR3 extends over 13 amino acids. CDR1 is SQVTM, CDR2 ANQGSEA, per germline. Trimming pared 1 base from V and 0 bases from J, leaving 6 bases between. CDR3 nucleotide sequence: TGCAGCGTTGAAGGACGGCTGAACACTGAAGCTTTCTTT. It encodes CSVEGRLNTEAFF.

This clonotype has at least ten counts. The chain carries TRBV7-6 and TRBJ2-6, with unresolved D. V lost 3 bases and J 4 bases, leaving 10 bases between the germline ends. The CDR3 sequence is 15 residues long. Germline values: CDR1 SGHVS, CDR2 FNYEAQ. CDR3 coding DNA: TGTGCCAGCAGCTTCCCCGGTGGCGGGGCCAACGTCCTGACTTTC. Amino acids: CASSFPGGGANVLTF. The variable domain in full, with the rest retrieved from reference TRBV7-6 and TRBJ2-6, is GAGVSQSPRYKVTKRGQDVALRCDPISGHVSLYWYRQALGQGPEFLTYFNYEAQQDKSGLPNDRFSAERPEGSISTLTIQRTEQRDSAMYRCASSFPGGGANVLTFGAGSRLTVL.

This clonotype was picked up many times. The chain recombines TRBV30 with TRBJ1-3; tentatively, D is TRBD1 (5 bases). Trimming left V 4 bases short and J 2 bases short, with 18 bases between. The CDR3 sequence is 16 residues long. Germline V gene data show CDR1 as GTSNPN and CDR2 as SVGIG (reference sequence). The CDR3 DNA sequence: TGTGCCTGGAACCCGATGACCGGGGGAACTGGAAACACCATATATTTT. Translating gives CAWNPMTGGTGNTIYF.

The chain uses TRBV7-3 and TRBJ1-1; D might be TRBD1 (5 bases). Germline V gene data show CDR1 as SGHTA and CDR2 as FQGTGA. The CDR3 length is 14 residues. Trimming took 7 bases from V and 1 from J, leaving 13 bases between them. Written as DNA, the CDR3 is TGTGCCAGCATCAGGGACGCTCAGAACACTGAAGCTTTCTTT. Translating gives CASIRDAQNTEAFF.

This clonotype was detected only a few times. CDR3 in amino acids: CASSVSGGIRGSPLHF. In DNA, the CDR3 is TGTGCCAGCAGCGTATCGGGAGGTATTAGGGGGTCACCCCTCCACTTT. V and J are TRBV9 and TRBJ1-6, with TRBD1 as a possible D gene (6 bases). Germline V gene sequence: CDR1 SGDLS, CDR2 YYNGEE. The V end was cut by 1 base, the J end by 10 bases, with 18 bases between. The length of the CDR3 is 16 residues.

Ten or more counts support this clonotype. As DNA, the CDR3 is TGTGCCAGCAGTTTTGATTCCCGGGCTTTCTTT. This sequence encodes CASSFDSRAFF. The chain employs TRBV12-3 or TRBV12-4 and TRBJ1-1; D remains ambiguous. The CDR3 is 11 residues long. Between the trimmed V and J ends, which lost 3 bases and 11 bases, there was a span of 10 bases.

The chain recombines TRBV27 with TRBJ2-2; the D gene is possibly TRBD2 (5 bases). Germline V gene lookup returns CDR1 MNHEY and CDR2 SMNVEV (reference sequence). V was cut by 1 base and J by 4 bases, with 13 bases left in between. The length of the CDR3 is 16 residues. The DNA for the CDR3 is TGTGCCAGCAGTTTATGGCCCACAGAGGGCACCGGGGAGCTGTTTTTT. It is translated as CASSLWPTEGTGELFF.

In its sample, this clonotype was seen many times. The chain carries TRBV9 and TRBJ1-6; TRBD1 agrees at 9 bases. Losses at the gene ends were 3 bases for V and 5 bases for J; bases not matched to a gene: 3. The length of the CDR3 is 15 residues. The germline V gene encodes CDR1 SGDLS and CDR2 YYNGEE. The CDR3 loop is CASSGRQGDNSPLHF. CDR3 DNA sequence: TGTGCCAGCAGCGGTAGACAGGGGGATAATTCACCCCTCCACTTT.

This clonotype has a handful of counts. V and J are TRBV7-2 and TRBJ2-1, with no clear D. This CDR3 is 12 amino acids long. V was clipped by 6 bases and J by 8 bases, with 11 bases between them. Germline loops: CDR1 SGHTA, CDR2 FQGNSA. CDR3 in DNA: TGTGCCAGCAGGACCCCCCGGCATGAGCAGTTCTTC. Translation gives CASRTPRHEQFF.